This TCR beta chain is from a study of CD8 T cells in Susac syndrome. About the study: Patients with Susac syndrome were therapy-naive, on corticosteroids, or on intravenous immunoglobulin alone at blood draw. Study outcomes and limitations: CD4+ T cell repertoires in Susac syndrome exhibited no evidence of clonal expansion.

Random hexamers served to reverse transcribe roughly 0.5 to 1 ug RNA. The TCR beta CDR3 was amplified by immunoSEQ multiplex PCR across 54 Vbeta, 13 Jbeta. TCRdb redid the calling of the immunoSEQ multiplex PCR reads with MiXCR, one entry per CDR3 protein. Of tens of thousands of distinct CDR3 sequences listed, around 93% were seen once; the top ten hold more than 0.13%. Notes on this clonotype: Its antigen is as yet unknown.

Deletions cut 3 bases from V and 1 base from J, with 12 bases between. The CDR3 spans 15 residues. Germline CDR1 reads KGHSH; CDR2 reads LQKENI. FACS was used to enrich TEMRA cells, whereas the CD8+ and CD4+ T cells were obtained by negative isolation. The source is a human donor with Susac syndrome. The sample consisted of CD4+ T cells from PBMCs. The chain is built from TRBV18 and TRBJ2-5, with a weak D call TRBD1 (6 bases). The CDR3 DNA is TGTGCCAGCTCACCTGGGGGCCGGTCCCAAGAGACCCAGTACTTC. This encodes CASSPGGRSQETQYF.